The clone carrying this T cell receptor (beta chain) has a handful of counts. Antigen unknown. Through template switching, a universal primer site was introduced, and the cDNA contained unique molecular identifiers. TCRdb processed the 5' RACE reads anew with MiXCR; each CDR3 protein has one entry. The sample lists around 960,000 distinct CDR3 sequences; 9% to 15% were seen once. The sample belongs to a study of identical twins. Study-wide results and caveats: Reduced insertions were recorded for abundant cord blood beta clonotypes, with no such pattern in memory repertoires. Partial confounding of zero-insertion analyses by invariant MAIT and iNKT cells was possible.

The germline V gene encodes CDR1 MNHNS and CDR2 SASEGT. This CDR3 has 15 residues. V trimming: 5 bases; J trimming: 7 bases; junction bases outside the gene matches: 8. Healthy Caucasians, and only they, were the donors. Separately, the same data were catalogued under a study of yellow fever vaccine responses in identical twins.

This sequence originates from a woman aged 18-30 years in good health. Sequencing was carried out using PBMCs. This chain links TRBV6-1 with TRBJ1-6, with 7 bases lining up with TRBD1. In DNA form, the CDR3 reads TGTGCCAGCAGTACCCCGGGACAGCTCAATTCACCCCTCCACTTT. This gives the protein CASSTPGQLNSPLHF.